Detailed here is one TCR beta chain. Its matching antigen is unknown. Profiled with immunoSEQ multiplex PCR; TCRdb holds only in-frame clones, not every one. This table holds 140,000 to 150,000 clones, 75% to 90% found once. The data were taken from a study of T cell responses to AZD1222 COVID-19 vaccine. Turning to the study itself: Second doses at about 4 or about 12 weeks were pooled. General study points: White British people made up most donors, females outnumbered males, and clonal diversity was possibly underestimated.

The germline CDR1 and CDR2 sequences are LGHDT and YNNKEL (reference sequence). V was trimmed by 1 base and J by 2 bases, leaving 12 bases between them. The CDR3 length is 15 residues. This receptor was identified in an adult in good health. Sequences were derived from peripheral blood, sampled on day 0 of AZD1222 vaccination. The chain carries TRBV3-1 (or the pseudogene TRBV3-2) and TRBJ2-7, with no clear D. CDR3 nucleotides: TGTGCCAGCAGCCAAGTGGTGGGTCCACCCTACGAGCAGTACTTC. Translated: CASSQVVGPPYEQYF.